The rows below give T cell receptor beta chains drawn from one sample of a study of T cells in Graves' hyperthyroidism and ophthalmopathy. MiXCR, applied by TCRdb to the multiplex PCR reads, yields one record per CDR3 protein. Among around 380,000 distinct CDR3 sequences listed, roughly 13% were seen once. Source material: blood. The receptor source for this set is a man under 40 with Graves' hyperthyroidism that later progressed to Graves' ophthalmopathy. Each CDR3 is given with its conserved first and last residue. The D gene is left open where the match is weak. Where a row states a size, it is once, few, many or the class of an expanded clone; other rows omit it.

TRBJ1-2 | NA | NA | TRBV5-4 | CASSMGGIYGYTF | TGTGCCAGCAGCATGGGGGGGATTTATGGCTACACCTTC
TRBJ1-1 | NA | NA | TRBV9 | CASSVVMNTEAFF | TGTGCCAGCAGCGTAGTAATGAACACTGAAGCTTTCTTT
TRBJ2-5 | few | NA | TRBV6-1 | CASSPPARGETQYF | TGTGCCAGCAGTCCCCCGGCGAGAGGGGAGACCCAGTACTTC
TRBJ2-7 | many | NA | TRBV11-3 | CASSLIPSSGANEQYF | TGTGCCAGCAGCTTAATACCATCGTCGGGGGCCAACGAGCAGTACTTC
TRBJ2-7 | NA | TRBD2 | TRBV24-1 | CATSGGVGGEQYF | TGTGCCACCTCGGGGGGGGTCGGAGGCGAGCAGTACTTC
TRBJ2-5 | many | TRBD2 | TRBV27 | CASSFLAGGLETQYF | TGTGCCAGCAGTTTTCTAGCGGGGGGGCTAGAGACCCAGTACTTC
TRBJ1-3 | few | NA | TRBV4-1 | CASSQAGVAGNTIYF | TGCGCCAGCAGCCAAGCCGGGGTGGCTGGAAACACCATATATTTT
TRBJ2-7 | NA | NA | TRBV7-9 | CASSDTGWEQYF | TGTGCCAGCAGCGATACGGGGTGGGAGCAGTACTTC
TRBJ1-1 | many | NA | TRBV11-3 | CASSARQLEAFF | TGTGCCAGCAGCGCCCGACAGCTCGAAGCTTTCTTT
TRBJ2-5 | few | NA | TRBV6-5 | CASSYPGTPHRLQETQYF | TGTGCCAGCAGTTACCCCGGGACTCCCCATAGGCTCCAAGAGACCCAGTACTTC
TRBJ2-5 | many | NA | TRBV29-1 | CSVERTGLPGETQYF | TGCAGCGTTGAGCGGACGGGACTCCCTGGGGAGACCCAGTACTTC
TRBJ2-3 | many | TRBD2 | TRBV11-2 | CASSLGTSGGADTQYF | TGTGCCAGCAGCCTTGGGACTAGCGGGGGGGCAGATACGCAGTATTTT
TRBJ2-3 | NA | NA | TRBV10-1 | CASSEIPDPRDSTDTQYF | TGCGCCAGCAGTGAGATACCCGACCCGAGGGACAGCACAGATACGCAGTATTTT
TRBJ2-6 | few | TRBD1 | TRBV24-1 | CATSDSGQGGSGANVLTF | TGTGCCACCAGTGACTCGGGACAGGGAGGCTCTGGGGCCAACGTCCTGACTTTC
TRBJ2-1 | many | NA | TRBV2 | CASGGRAYSSNEQFF | TGTGCCAGCGGGGGACGAGCGTACAGCTCCAATGAGCAGTTCTTC
TRBJ1-3 | many | NA | TRBV6-1 | CASSESLGSGNTIYF | TGTGCCAGCAGTGAAAGTCTCGGCTCTGGAAACACCATATATTTT
TRBJ2-3 | NA | TRBD2 | TRBV30 | CAWSPVVAGGRRDTQYF | TGTGCCTGGAGTCCGGTGGTTGCGGGGGGCAGAAGAGATACGCAGTATTTT
TRBJ2-5 | NA | TRBD2 | TRBV20-1 | CSARDQMAKRGGLETQYF | TGCAGTGCTAGAGATCAGATGGCGAAGCGGGGGGGCCTGGAGACCCAGTACTTC
TRBJ2-3 | few | TRBD1 | TRBV5-1 | CASSTRTGESTDTQYF | TGCGCCAGCAGCACCCGGACAGGAGAAAGCACAGATACGCAGTATTTT
TRBJ1-2 | many | TRBD1 | TRBV30 | CAWSRDSDYGYTF | TGTGCCTGGAGTAGGGACAGCGACTATGGCTACACCTTC
TRBJ2-7 | NA | NA | TRBV7-2 | CASTPGWGYEQYF | TGTGCCAGCACCCCCGGGTGGGGTTACGAGCAGTACTTC
TRBJ2-7 | NA | TRBD2 | TRBV13 | CASSRIAGVVNEQYF | TGTGCCAGCAGCAGAATAGCGGGGGTGGTAAACGAGCAGTACTTC
TRBJ2-1 | NA | NA | TRBV12-3/TRBV12-4 | CASSFPSSEQFF | TGTGCCAGCAGTTTCCCCTCAAGTGAGCAGTTCTTC
TRBJ1-2 | NA | TRBD1 | TRBV12-3/TRBV12-4 | CASSNALRDRANYGYTF | TGTGCCAGCAGCAACGCCCTCCGGGACAGAGCTAACTATGGCTACACCTTC
TRBJ2-5 | many | TRBD1 | TRBV2 | CASKDRAETQYF | TGTGCCAGCAAGGACAGGGCAGAGACCCAGTACTTC
TRBJ1-1 | many | NA | TRBV28 | CASSSDIGAFF | TGTGCCAGCAGTTCCGACATTGGAGCTTTCTTT
TRBJ2-3 | many | TRBD2 | TRBV7-8 | CASVPSGGSRADTQYF | TGTGCCAGCGTTCCTAGCGGGGGGAGTCGCGCAGATACGCAGTATTTT
TRBJ2-4 | few | TRBD1 | TRBV30 | CAWSSQTGNIQYF | TGTGCCTGGAGTTCCCAGACAGGGAACATTCAGTACTTC
TRBJ1-1 | many | NA | TRBV28 | CASSLQGWWNTEAFF | TGTGCCAGCAGTTTACAGGGTTGGTGGAACACTGAAGCTTTCTTT
TRBJ1-1 | NA | NA | TRBV29-1 | CSVEMNTEAFF | TGCAGCGTCGAGATGAACACTGAAGCTTTCTTT
TRBJ1-1 | NA | NA | TRBV30 | CAWVSHAEAFF | TGTGCCTGGGTATCTCACGCTGAAGCTTTCTTT
TRBJ1-2 | NA | NA | TRBV18 | CASSPPGTEDYGYTF | TGTGCCAGCTCACCACCCGGGACGGAGGACTATGGCTACACCTTC
TRBJ1-2 | NA | TRBD1 | TRBV7-9 | CASSGDSAPNYGYTF | TGTGCCAGCAGCGGGGACAGTGCCCCTAACTATGGCTACACCTTC
TRBJ2-3 | NA | TRBD2 | TRBV19 | CASRWGVAGPGADTQYF | TGTGCCAGTAGATGGGGAGTAGCGGGACCAGGGGCAGATACGCAGTATTTT
TRBJ2-3 | many | NA | TRBV2 | CASSDMTESTDTQYF | TGTGCCAGCAGTGACATGACAGAAAGCACAGATACGCAGTATTTT
TRBJ1-1 | many | NA | TRBV12-3/TRBV12-4 | CASSVKRGNTEAFF | TGTGCCAGCAGTGTGAAAAGGGGGAACACTGAAGCTTTCTTT
TRBJ2-5 | few | NA | TRBV18 | CASSPPGGHLETQYF | TGTGCCAGCTCACCCCCCGGGGGTCATTTGGAGACCCAGTACTTC
TRBJ1-1 | NA | NA | TRBV7-6 | CASSLARGGGYTEAFF | TGTGCCAGCAGCTTAGCGAGGGGGGGCGGCTACACTGAAGCTTTCTTT
TRBJ1-1 | NA | NA | TRBV29-1 | CSGKRDNAYEAFF | TGCAGCGGGAAAAGGGACAACGCCTATGAAGCTTTCTTT
TRBJ2-4 | NA | TRBD2 | TRBV7-8 | CASSLGAGGLKNIQYF | TGTGCCAGCAGCTTAGGAGCGGGGGGGCTCAAAAACATTCAGTACTTC
TRBJ1-2 | NA | NA | TRBV5-1 | CASSLGGQLRNYGYTF | TGCGCCAGCAGCTTGGGGGGACAACTAAGGAACTATGGCTACACCTTC
TRBJ1-4 | few | TRBD1 | TRBV28 | CASSLLTSRGQEKLFF | TGTGCCAGCAGTTTATTAACATCCAGGGGGCAAGAAAAACTGTTTTTT
TRBJ1-6 | few | NA | TRBV15 | CATSRVRDGSPLHF | TGTGCCACCAGCAGAGTAAGGGACGGGTCACCCCTCCACTTT
TRBJ1-5 | many | NA | TRBV6-1 | CASREQADLNQPQHF | TGTGCCAGCAGAGAACAGGCCGATCTGAATCAGCCCCAGCATTTT
TRBJ2-3 | many | TRBD2 | TRBV28 | CASSSLGSGGLTDTQYF | TGTGCCAGCAGTTCCTTGGGTAGCGGGGGCCTCACAGATACGCAGTATTTT
TRBJ2-3 | many | NA | TRBV7-8 | CASSLGTDTDTQYF | TGTGCCAGCAGCTTAGGGACAGACACAGATACGCAGTATTTT
TRBJ2-5 | few | NA | TRBV5-1 | CASSSEGQPTQYF | TGCGCCAGCAGCTCGGAGGGACAGCCGACCCAGTACTTC
TRBJ2-2 | many | TRBD1 | TRBV24-1 | CATSAPGGFAGELFF | TGTGCCACCAGTGCGCCAGGGGGATTCGCCGGGGAGCTGTTTTTT